The rows below give T cell receptor beta chains drawn from one sample of a study of Graves' ophthalmopathy and Graves' hyperthyroidism. Using its own MiXCR run on the multiplex PCR reads, TCRdb lists one record per CDR3 protein. The repertoire holds 500,000 to 700,000 distinct CDR3 sequences, 20% to 25% seen once, with more than 5.5% in the top ten. Sequencing input: peripheral blood. These receptors were obtained from a young woman with stable Graves' hyperthyroidism. Some clones in this sample may be carry-over from other donors' samples. Each CDR3 is given with its conserved first and last residue. The D gene is left open where the match is weak. The listing skips clone size in some rows; elsewhere it reads once, few, many or a size class.

j_call,d_call,clone_size,v_call,cdr3_aa,cdr3_nt
TRBJ1-2,NA,many,TRBV6-1,CASTWGGVNYGYTF,TGTGCCAGCACCTGGGGGGGGGTCAACTATGGCTACACCTTC
TRBJ2-5,TRBD2,many,TRBV12-3/TRBV12-4,CASNRLAGERETQYF,TGTGCCAGCAACCGACTAGCGGGGGAGCGAGAGACCCAGTACTTC
TRBJ2-2,NA,many,TRBV6-1,CASSDRGRANTGELFF,TGTGCCAGCAGTGACAGGGGAAGAGCGAACACCGGGGAGCTGTTTTTT
TRBJ2-7,NA,many,TRBV12-3/TRBV12-4,CASSLLQGSEQYF,TGTGCCAGCAGTTTACTTCAGGGGTCCGAGCAGTACTTC
TRBJ2-5,NA,many,TRBV30,CAWKAGETQYF,TGTGCCTGGAAGGCGGGAGAGACCCAGTACTTC
TRBJ2-4,NA,many,TRBV28,CASSLQGSLAKNIQYF,TGTGCCAGCAGTTTACAGGGGTCTTTAGCCAAAAACATTCAGTACTTC
TRBJ1-2,NA,NA,TRBV28,CASSLSPGRNYGYTF,TGTGCCAGCAGTTTATCCCCCGGGAGGAACTATGGCTACACCTTC
TRBJ2-2,NA,NA,TRBV12-3/TRBV12-4,CASSSPQTTRNTGELFF,TGTGCCAGCAGTTCCCCTCAAACTACCCGGAACACCGGGGAGCTGTTTTTT
TRBJ1-1,NA,few,TRBV5-1,CASSSGLATEAFF,TGCGCCAGCAGCTCGGGGCTTGCCACTGAAGCTTTCTTT
TRBJ2-5,NA,few,TRBV28,CASSPRSGTQYF,TGTGCCAGCAGTCCCCGTTCTGGGACCCAGTACTTC
TRBJ2-7,NA,NA,TRBV11-2,CASSLGPRLPYEQYF,TGTGCCAGCAGCTTAGGTCCCAGGCTTCCCTACGAGCAGTACTTC
TRBJ1-2,NA,NA,TRBV6-1,CASSEPGEDDGYTF,TGTGCCAGCAGTGAACCAGGGGAGGATGATGGCTACACCTTC
TRBJ1-2,NA,many,TRBV29-1,CSVEGGRTARAGGYTF,TGCAGCGTTGAAGGGGGAAGGACAGCCCGGGCCGGTGGCTACACCTTC
TRBJ1-2,NA,NA,TRBV6-1,CASSELLAGLDGYTF,TGTGCCAGCAGTGAACTATTGGCAGGGTTGGATGGCTACACCTTC
TRBJ1-2,TRBD1,many,TRBV6-1,CASSGQGYHFNYGYTF,TGTGCCAGCAGTGGACAGGGTTACCATTTTAACTATGGCTACACCTTC
TRBJ1-1,NA,many,TRBV9,CASSPAGDTWGATEAFF,TGTGCCAGCAGCCCAGCTGGGGATACTTGGGGGGCCACTGAAGCTTTCTTT
TRBJ1-3,NA,many,TRBV11-1,CASSPEIDSSGNTIYF,TGTGCCAGCAGTCCCGAGATCGACAGTTCTGGAAACACCATATATTTT
TRBJ1-2,NA,many,TRBV3-1,CASSHHSRPLTYGYTF,TGTGCCAGCAGCCACCATTCCCGACCGCTTACCTATGGCTACACCTTC
TRBJ1-5,NA,many,TRBV27,CASSLSGRQPQHF,TGTGCCAGCAGTTTATCAGGTCGGCAGCCCCAGCATTTT
TRBJ1-2,NA,few,TRBV6-1,CASSVGGLSANYGYTF,TGTGCCAGCAGTGTCGGCGGGTTGTCAGCAAACTATGGCTACACCTTC
TRBJ2-4,TRBD1,few,TRBV7-9,CASSPPGTGKNIQYF,TGTGCCAGCAGCCCCCCCGGGACAGGGAAAAACATTCAGTACTTC
TRBJ2-7,TRBD2,many,TRBV7-9,CASSAGTNFYEQYF,TGTGCCAGCAGCGCAGGGACTAACTTCTACGAGCAGTACTTC
TRBJ2-7,TRBD2,NA,TRBV11-2,CASTGGEGHGLREQYF,TGTGCCAGCACGGGAGGGGAGGGCCACGGGCTCCGCGAGCAGTACTTC
TRBJ2-7,NA,few,TRBV25-1,CASSEDGGYEQYF,TGTGCCAGCAGTGAAGACGGTGGCTACGAGCAGTACTTC
TRBJ1-5,TRBD1,many,TRBV12-3/TRBV12-4,CASSSTGGGNQPQHF,TGTGCCAGCAGCAGCACAGGGGGCGGCAATCAGCCCCAGCATTTT
TRBJ1-5,NA,many,TRBV25-1,CASGDYYSNQPQHF,TGTGCCAGCGGAGATTATTATAGCAATCAGCCCCAGCATTTT
TRBJ2-7,TRBD1,NA,TRBV25-1,CASSESGGPTYEQYF,TGTGCCAGCAGTGAATCAGGGGGCCCAACCTACGAGCAGTACTTC
TRBJ2-1,TRBD2,few,TRBV5-1,CASSLQAGGPNNNEQFF,TGCGCCAGCAGCTTGCAAGCGGGGGGGCCTAATAACAATGAGCAGTTCTTC
TRBJ2-4,TRBD1,many,TRBV6-5,CAAEGAGKNIQYF,TGTGCCGCTGAGGGGGCTGGCAAAAACATTCAGTACTTC
TRBJ2-5,NA,many,TRBV12-3/TRBV12-4,CASSFSPTGTQTQYF,TGTGCCAGCAGTTTCTCCCCCACAGGGACCCAGACCCAGTACTTC
TRBJ2-7,TRBD1,many,TRBV12-3/TRBV12-4,CASSRTGGHEQYF,TGTGCCAGCAGTCGGACAGGGGGCCACGAGCAGTACTTC
TRBJ2-2,NA,few,TRBV6-1,CASSEVNRKNTGELFF,TGTGCCAGCAGTGAAGTGAACAGAAAAAACACCGGGGAGCTGTTTTTT
TRBJ2-2,TRBD2,many,TRBV27,CASTSGGANTGELFF,TGTGCCAGCACCTCGGGGGGTGCGAACACCGGGGAGCTGTTTTTT
TRBJ1-3,NA,many,TRBV30,CAWKLVPSGNTIYF,TGTGCCTGGAAGCTGGTCCCCTCTGGAAACACCATATATTTT
TRBJ1-2,TRBD1,NA,TRBV5-6,CASSLDTTGNGYTF,TGTGCCAGCAGCTTGGATACGACAGGGAATGGCTACACCTTC
TRBJ2-5,TRBD2,many,TRBV7-3,CASSLISGTTDQYF,TGTGCCAGCAGCTTAATCAGCGGGACTACGGACCAGTACTTC
TRBJ1-1,NA,many,TRBV12-3/TRBV12-4,CASSPQNMNTEAFF,TGTGCCAGCAGCCCACAGAACATGAACACTGAAGCTTTCTTT
TRBJ2-7,NA,NA,TRBV6-5,CASSYSNKLEQYF,TGTGCCAGCAGTTACTCGAATAAGCTCGAGCAGTACTTC
TRBJ1-1,NA,few,TRBV29-1,CSVTSLSRTEAFF,TGCAGCGTCACCTCCTTGTCGAGGACTGAAGCTTTCTTT
TRBJ1-5,NA,few,TRBV28,CASSFTRAHGELFQPQHF,TGTGCCAGCAGTTTCACTAGGGCACACGGGGAATTGTTTCAGCCCCAGCATTTT
TRBJ2-2,NA,many,TRBV30,CAWSVPKGHTGELFF,TGTGCCTGGAGTGTACCTAAGGGGCACACCGGGGAGCTGTTTTTT
TRBJ2-7,NA,NA,TRBV28,CASSLDEGNYEQYF,TGTGCCAGCAGCCTAGATGAGGGGAACTACGAGCAGTACTTC
TRBJ2-7,TRBD2,NA,TRBV4-1,CASSQGGGLEQYF,TGCGCCAGCAGCCAAGGCGGGGGGCTCGAGCAGTACTTC
TRBJ2-2,TRBD2,NA,TRBV9,CASSVGLAGMAGELFF,TGTGCCAGCAGCGTAGGTTTAGCGGGGATGGCCGGGGAGCTGTTTTTT
TRBJ1-2,NA,NA,TRBV27,CASSPSLLRGGGYGYTF,TGTGCCAGCAGTCCCTCCCTCTTACGGGGCGGCGGCTATGGCTACACCTTC
TRBJ1-1,TRBD1,NA,TRBV7-2,CASSFAGTANTEAFF,TGTGCCAGCAGCTTTGCTGGGACAGCTAACACTGAAGCTTTCTTT
TRBJ2-5,TRBD2,NA,TRBV14,CASSQVGLTETQYF,TGTGCCAGCAGCCAAGTGGGACTAACGGAGACCCAGTACTTC
TRBJ2-5,TRBD1,few,TRBV5-1,CASSLSPERDRVQETQYF,TGCGCCAGCAGCTTGTCCCCAGAGAGGGACAGGGTCCAAGAGACCCAGTACTTC
TRBJ2-3,TRBD2,many,TRBV12-3/TRBV12-4,CASSAGAGGRADTQYF,TGTGCCAGCAGTGCGGGTGCGGGGGGGCGGGCAGATACGCAGTATTTT